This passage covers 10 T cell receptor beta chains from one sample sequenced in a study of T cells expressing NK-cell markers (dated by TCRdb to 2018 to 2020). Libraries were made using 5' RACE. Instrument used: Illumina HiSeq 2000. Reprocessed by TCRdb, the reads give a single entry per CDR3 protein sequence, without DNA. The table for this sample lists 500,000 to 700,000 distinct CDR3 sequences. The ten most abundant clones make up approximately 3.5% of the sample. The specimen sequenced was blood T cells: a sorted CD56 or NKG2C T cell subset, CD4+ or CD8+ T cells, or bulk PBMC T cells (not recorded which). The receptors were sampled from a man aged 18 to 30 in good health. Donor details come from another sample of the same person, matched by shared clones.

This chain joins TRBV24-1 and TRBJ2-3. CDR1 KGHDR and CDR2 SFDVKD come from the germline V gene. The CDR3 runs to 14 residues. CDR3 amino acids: CATSVETSTDTQYF.

The CDR3 sequence: CASSWDRGDNEQFF. The chain uses TRBV18 and TRBJ2-1; TCRdb reports TRBD1, a call that lacks DNA to check it against. The CDR3 consists of 14 residues. CDR1 and CDR2 (germline): KGHSH, LQKENI. The whole variable domain, filled in from reference TRBV18 and TRBJ2-1, reads NAGVMQNPRHLVRRRGQEARLRCSPMKGHSHVYWYRQLPEEGLKFMVYLQKENIIDESGMPKERFSAEFPKEGPSILRIQQVVRGDSAAYFCASSWDRGDNEQFFGPGTRLTVL.

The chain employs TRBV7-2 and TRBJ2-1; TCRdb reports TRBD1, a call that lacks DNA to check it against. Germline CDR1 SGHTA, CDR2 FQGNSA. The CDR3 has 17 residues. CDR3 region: CASSLVPSGSLYNEQFF.

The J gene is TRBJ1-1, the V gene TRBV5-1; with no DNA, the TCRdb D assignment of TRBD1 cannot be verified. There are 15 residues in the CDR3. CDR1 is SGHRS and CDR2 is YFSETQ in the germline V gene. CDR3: CASSGNRGRSTEAFF.

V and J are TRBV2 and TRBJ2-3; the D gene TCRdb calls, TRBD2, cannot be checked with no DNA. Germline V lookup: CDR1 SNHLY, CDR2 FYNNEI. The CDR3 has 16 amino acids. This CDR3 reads CASSPTSGKVADTQYF.

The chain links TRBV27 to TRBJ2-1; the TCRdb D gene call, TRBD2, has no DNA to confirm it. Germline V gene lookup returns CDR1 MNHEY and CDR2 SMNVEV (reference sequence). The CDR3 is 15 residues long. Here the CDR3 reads CASSYGRNQYNEQFF.

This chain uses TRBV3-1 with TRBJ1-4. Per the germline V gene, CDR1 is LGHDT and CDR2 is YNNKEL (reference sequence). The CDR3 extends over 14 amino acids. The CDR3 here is CASSLGRRNEKLFF. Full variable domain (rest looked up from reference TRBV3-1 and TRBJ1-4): DTAVSQTPKYLVTQMGNDKSIKCEQNLGHDTMYWYKQDSKKFLKIMFSYNNKELIINETVPNRFSPKSPDKAHLNLHINSLELGDSAVYFCASSLGRRNEKLFFGSGTQLSVL.

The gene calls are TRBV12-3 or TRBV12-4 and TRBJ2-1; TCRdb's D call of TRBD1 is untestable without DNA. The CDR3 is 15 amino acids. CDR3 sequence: CASTEVSGTYNEQFF.

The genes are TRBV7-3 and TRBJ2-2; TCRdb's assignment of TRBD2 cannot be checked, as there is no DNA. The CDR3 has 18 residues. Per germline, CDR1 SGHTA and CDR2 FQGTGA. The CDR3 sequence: CASSLYGTSGANTGELFF. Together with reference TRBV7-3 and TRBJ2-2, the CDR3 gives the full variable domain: GAGVSQTPSNKVTEKGKYVELRCDPISGHTALYWYRQSLGQGPEFLIYFQGTGAADDSGLPNDRFFAVRPEGSVSTLKIQRTERGDSAVYLCASSLYGTSGANTGELFFGEGSRLTVL.

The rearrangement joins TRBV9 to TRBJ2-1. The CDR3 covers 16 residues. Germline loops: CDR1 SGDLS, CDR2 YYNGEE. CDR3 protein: CASSVVEMGSYNEQFF.